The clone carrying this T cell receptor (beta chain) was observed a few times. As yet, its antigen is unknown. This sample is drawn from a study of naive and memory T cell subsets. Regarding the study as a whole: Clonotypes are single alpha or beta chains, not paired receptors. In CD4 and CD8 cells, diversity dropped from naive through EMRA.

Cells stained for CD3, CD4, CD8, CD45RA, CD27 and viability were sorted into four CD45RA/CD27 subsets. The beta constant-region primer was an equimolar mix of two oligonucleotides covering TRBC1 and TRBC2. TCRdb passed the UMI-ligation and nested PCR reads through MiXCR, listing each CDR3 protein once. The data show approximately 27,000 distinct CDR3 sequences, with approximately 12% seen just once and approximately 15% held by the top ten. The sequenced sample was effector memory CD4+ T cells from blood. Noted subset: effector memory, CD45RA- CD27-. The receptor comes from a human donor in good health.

CDR3 protein: CSVRDNNQPQHF. Here the CDR3 DNA reads TGCAGCGTTCGGGACAACAATCAGCCCCAGCATTTT. The chain links TRBV29-1 to TRBJ1-5; D might be TRBD1 (6 bases). V gave up 5 bases and J gave up 3 bases, with 8 bases separating them. CDR1 and CDR2 from the germline V gene are SQVTM and ANQGSEA. The CDR3 is 12 amino acids. Looking up the rest from reference TRBV29-1 and TRBJ1-5 gives the full variable domain: SAVISQKPSRDICQRGTSLTIQCQVDSQVTMMFWYRQQPGQSLTLIATANQGSEATYESGFVIDKFPISRPNLTFSTLTVSNMSPEDSSIYLCSVRDNNQPQHFGDGTRLSIL.